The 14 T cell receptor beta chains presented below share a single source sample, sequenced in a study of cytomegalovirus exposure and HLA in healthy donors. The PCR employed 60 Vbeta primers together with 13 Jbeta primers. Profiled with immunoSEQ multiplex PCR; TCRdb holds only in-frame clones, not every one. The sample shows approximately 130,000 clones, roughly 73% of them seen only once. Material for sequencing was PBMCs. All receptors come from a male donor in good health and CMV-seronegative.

The CDR3 spells CASRGQAIGNTIYF. CDR3 DNA: TGTGCCAGCAGGGGCCAGGCGATTGGAAACACCATATATTTT. The rearrangement links TRBV2 to TRBJ1-3; D is unresolved. The CDR3 length is 14 residues. Trimming removed 6 bases at V and 3 bases at J, with 12 bases between. CDR1 is SNHLY and CDR2 is FYNNEI in the germline V gene.

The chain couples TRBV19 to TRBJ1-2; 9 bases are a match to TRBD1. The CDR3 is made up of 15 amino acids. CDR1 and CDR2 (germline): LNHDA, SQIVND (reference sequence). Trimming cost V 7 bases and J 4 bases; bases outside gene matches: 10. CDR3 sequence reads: CASTTDRGVTYGYTF. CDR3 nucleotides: TGTGCCAGTACAACCGACAGGGGGGTTACCTATGGCTACACCTTC.

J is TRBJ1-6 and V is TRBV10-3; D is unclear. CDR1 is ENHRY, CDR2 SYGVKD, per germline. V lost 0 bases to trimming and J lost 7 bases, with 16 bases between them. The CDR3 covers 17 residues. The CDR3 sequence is CAISESLGGYGNSPLHF. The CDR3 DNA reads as TGTGCCATCAGTGAGTCGTTAGGAGGGTACGGGAATTCACCCCTCCACTTT.

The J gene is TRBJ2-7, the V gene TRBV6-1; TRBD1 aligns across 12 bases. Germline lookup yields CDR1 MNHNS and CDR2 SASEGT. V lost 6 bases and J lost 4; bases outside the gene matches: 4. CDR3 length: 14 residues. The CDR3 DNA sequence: TGTGCCAGCAGCGTGGGACAGGGGGCTTACGAGCAGTACTTC. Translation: CASSVGQGAYEQYF.

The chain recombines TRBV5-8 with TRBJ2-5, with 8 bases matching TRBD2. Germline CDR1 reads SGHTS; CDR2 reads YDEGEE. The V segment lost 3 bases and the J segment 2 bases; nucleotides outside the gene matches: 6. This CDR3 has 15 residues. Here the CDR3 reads CASSSWASGQETQYF. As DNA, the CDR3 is TGTGCCAGCAGCTCTTGGGCTAGCGGGCAAGAGACCCAGTACTTC.

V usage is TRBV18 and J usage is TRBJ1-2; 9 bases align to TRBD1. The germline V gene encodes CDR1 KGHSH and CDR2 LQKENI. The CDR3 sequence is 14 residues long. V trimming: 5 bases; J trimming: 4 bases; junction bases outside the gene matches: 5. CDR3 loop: CASSGGQGTYGYTF. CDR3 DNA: TGTGCCAGCTCAGGAGGACAGGGGACCTATGGCTACACCTTC.

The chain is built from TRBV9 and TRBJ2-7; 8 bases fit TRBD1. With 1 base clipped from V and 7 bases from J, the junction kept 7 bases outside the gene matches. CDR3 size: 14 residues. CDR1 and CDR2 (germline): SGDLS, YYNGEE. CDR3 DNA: TGTGCCAGCAGCGTACAGGACAGGGATCGGGAGCAGTACTTC. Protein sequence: CASSVQDRDREQYF.

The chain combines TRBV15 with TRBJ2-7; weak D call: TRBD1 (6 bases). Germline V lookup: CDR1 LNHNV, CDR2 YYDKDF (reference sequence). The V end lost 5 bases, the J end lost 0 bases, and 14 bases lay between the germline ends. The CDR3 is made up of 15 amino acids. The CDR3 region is CATSPGVGVSYEQYF. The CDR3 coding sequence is TGTGCCACCAGCCCAGGGGTAGGGGTCTCCTACGAGCAGTACTTC.

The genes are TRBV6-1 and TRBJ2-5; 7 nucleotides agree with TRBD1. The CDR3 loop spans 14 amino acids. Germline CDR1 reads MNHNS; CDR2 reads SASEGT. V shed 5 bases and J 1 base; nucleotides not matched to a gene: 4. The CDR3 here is CASSPDRVQETQYF. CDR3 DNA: TGTGCCAGCAGTCCCGACAGGGTCCAAGAGACCCAGTACTTC.

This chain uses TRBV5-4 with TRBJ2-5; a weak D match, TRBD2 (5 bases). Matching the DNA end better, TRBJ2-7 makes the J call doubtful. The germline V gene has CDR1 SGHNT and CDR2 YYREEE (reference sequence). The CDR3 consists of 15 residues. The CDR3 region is CASSLGGVNSYEQYF. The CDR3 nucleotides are TGTGCCAGCAGCTTGGGGGGAGTTAACTCCTACGAGCAGTACTTC.

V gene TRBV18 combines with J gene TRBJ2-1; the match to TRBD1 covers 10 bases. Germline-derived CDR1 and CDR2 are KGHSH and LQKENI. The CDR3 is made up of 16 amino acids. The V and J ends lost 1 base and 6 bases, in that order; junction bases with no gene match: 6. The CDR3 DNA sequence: TGTGCCAGCTCACCACTCGGGACAGGGGACTTCAATGAGCAGTTCTTC. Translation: CASSPLGTGDFNEQFF.

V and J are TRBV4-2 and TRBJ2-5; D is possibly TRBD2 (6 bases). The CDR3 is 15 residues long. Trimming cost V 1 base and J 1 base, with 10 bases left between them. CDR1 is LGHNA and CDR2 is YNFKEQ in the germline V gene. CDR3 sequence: CASSQGSEGQETQYF. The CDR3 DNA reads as TGTGCCAGCAGCCAAGGATCGGAGGGCCAAGAGACCCAGTACTTC.

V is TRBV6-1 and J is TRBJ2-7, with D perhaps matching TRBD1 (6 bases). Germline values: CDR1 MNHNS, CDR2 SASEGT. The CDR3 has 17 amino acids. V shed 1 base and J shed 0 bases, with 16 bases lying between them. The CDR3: CASSEDGSTGRSYEQYF. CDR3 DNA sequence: TGTGCCAGCAGTGAAGATGGATCGACAGGCCGCTCCTACGAGCAGTACTTC.

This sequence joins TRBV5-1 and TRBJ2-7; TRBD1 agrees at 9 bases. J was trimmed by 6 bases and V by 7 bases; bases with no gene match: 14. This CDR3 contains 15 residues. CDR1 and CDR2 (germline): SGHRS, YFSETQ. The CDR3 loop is CASARSGQGNSEQYF. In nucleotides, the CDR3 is TGCGCCAGCGCCCGTTCGGGACAGGGTAATTCCGAGCAGTACTTC.